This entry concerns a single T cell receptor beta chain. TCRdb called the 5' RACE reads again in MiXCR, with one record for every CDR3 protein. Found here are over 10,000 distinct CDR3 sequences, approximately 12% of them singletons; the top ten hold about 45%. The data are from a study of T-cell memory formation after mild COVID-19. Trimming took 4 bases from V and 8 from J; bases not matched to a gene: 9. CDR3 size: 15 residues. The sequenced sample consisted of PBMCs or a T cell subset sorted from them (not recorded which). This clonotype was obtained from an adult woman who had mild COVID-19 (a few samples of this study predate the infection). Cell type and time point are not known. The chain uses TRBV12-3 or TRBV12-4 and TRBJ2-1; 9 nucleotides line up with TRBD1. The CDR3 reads CASSSARDRADEQFF. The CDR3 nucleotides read TGTGCCAGCAGTTCCGCCCGGGACAGGGCCGATGAGCAGTTCTTC.